A selection of T cell receptor beta chains follows, all from one sample in a study of cytomegalovirus exposure and HLA in healthy donors. The method was immunoSEQ multiplex PCR; TCRdb's version includes in-frame clones alone and lacks a portion of them. This sample carries around 160,000 clones, about four fifths of them seen once, and the ten largest clones take roughly 7.5%. Specimen: PBMCs. The receptors were sampled from a male donor in good health and CMV-seropositive. Both conserved end residues are part of each CDR3. D genes are given only for firm matches. Not all rows give a size; the values are once, few, many and, for expanded clones, a class.

j_call v_call clone_size d_call cdr3_aa cdr3_nt
TRBJ1-1 TRBV19 NA NA CASSDAGRRAFF TGTGCCAGTAGTGACGCGGGCCGACGAGCTTTCTTT
TRBJ1-1 TRBV4-3 NA TRBD1 CASSPFSRGSEAFF TGCGCCAGCAGCCCCTTTAGCAGGGGGAGTGAAGCTTTCTTT
TRBJ1-1 TRBV19 NA NA CASREGGTEAFF TGTGCCAGCAGGGAGGGAGGGACTGAAGCTTTCTTT
TRBJ1-3 TRBV30 NA NA CAWWRGSGNTIYF TGTGCCTGGTGGCGGGGCTCTGGAAACACCATATATTTT
TRBJ1-2 TRBV5-4 NA NA CASSQRRDYGHTF TGTGCCAGCAGCCAGCGCCGGGACTATGGCCACACCTTC
TRBJ1-2 TRBV18 NA TRBD1 CASSPAQGGSTF TGTGCCAGCTCACCCGCACAGGGGGGCTCTACCTTC
TRBJ1-1 TRBV4-2 NA NA CASSQEGGRMNTEAFF TGTGCCAGCAGCCAAGAAGGGGGACGGATGAACACTGAAGCTTTCTTT
TRBJ1-2 TRBV5-1 NA NA CASRAFQGSDGYTF TGCGCCAGCAGGGCGTTCCAGGGGTCCGATGGCTACACCTTC
TRBJ1-2 TRBV18 once NA CASSPARGSNYGYTF TGTGCCAGCTCACCCGCTAGGGGTTCCAACTATGGCTACACCTTC
TRBJ2-7 TRBV4-2 NA NA CASSQEEGQGSYEQYF TGTGCCAGCAGCCAAGAGGAAGGCCAGGGATCCTACGAGCAGTACTTC
TRBJ2-2 TRBV11-2 once TRBD2 CASSFSGGATGELFF TGTGCCAGCAGCTTTAGCGGGGGGGCAACCGGGGAGCTGTTTTTT
TRBJ2-7 TRBV27 NA NA CASSFGGLSYEQYF TGTGCCAGCAGTTTCGGGGGTTTATCCTACGAGCAGTACTTC
TRBJ1-1 TRBV6-5 NA NA CASSYQGNTEAFF TGTGCCAGCAGTTACCAGGGCAACACTGAAGCTTTCTTT
TRBJ2-3 TRBV10-3 NA NA CAISGVVSSTDTQYF TGTGCCATCAGTGGAGTGGTCTCTTCCACAGATACGCAGTATTTT
TRBJ1-6 TRBV18 NA NA CASRGGDSPLHF TGTGCCAGCCGGGGGGGAGATTCACCCCTCCACTTT
TRBJ2-2 TRBV6-5 NA NA CASSYSAGLDGELFF TGTGCCAGCAGTTACTCGGCGGGGCTGGACGGGGAGCTGTTTTTT
TRBJ2-5 TRBV5-6 once NA CASMQGMQETQYF TGTGCCAGCATGCAGGGGATGCAAGAGACCCAGTACTTC
TRBJ2-7 TRBV5-8 NA NA CASSLVSWQGMAEQYF TGTGCCAGCAGCTTAGTGTCTTGGCAGGGGATGGCCGAGCAGTACTTC
TRBJ1-1 TRBV6-1 NA NA CASSETGNTEAFF TGTGCCAGCAGTGAAACAGGGAACACTGAAGCTTTCTTT
TRBJ2-1 TRBV7-9 NA NA CASSLGSQKFF TGTGCCAGCAGCTTAGGTAGCCAGAAGTTCTTC
TRBJ2-7 TRBV11-2 NA TRBD1 CASSLRDRAYEQYF TGTGCCAGCAGCCTACGGGACAGGGCCTACGAGCAGTACTTC
TRBJ2-1 TRBV7-9 NA TRBD2 CASSSRLAGYNEQFF TGTGCCAGCAGCTCCCGACTAGCGGGGTACAATGAGCAGTTCTTC
TRBJ2-7 TRBV27 NA NA CARTWRTVLGRDYEQYF TGTGCCCGTACCTGGAGGACAGTGCTAGGAAGGGACTACGAGCAGTACTTC
TRBJ2-3 TRBV7-6 NA TRBD2 CASSLAQWGGPDTQYF TGTGCCAGCAGCTTGGCGCAGTGGGGGGGTCCAGATACGCAGTATTTT
TRBJ1-1 TRBV30 NA NA CAWRPPDSSVGASPFSEAFF TGTGCCTGGAGGCCCCCTGACAGCAGTGTAGGAGCTTCACCCTTCTCTGAAGCTTTCTTT
TRBJ2-7 TRBV19 few TRBD1 CASSLRQGADPQYF TGTGCCAGTAGTCTACGACAGGGGGCGGACCCCCAGTACTTC
TRBJ1-2 TRBV6-5 NA NA CASSVAATNYGYTF TGTGCCAGCAGCGTCGCAGCGACTAACTATGGCTACACCTTC
TRBJ1-1 TRBV18 NA TRBD1 CASSTGGGNTEAFF TGTGCCAGCTCTACAGGGGGAGGGAACACTGAAGCTTTCTTT
TRBJ2-1 TRBV11-3 NA TRBD2 CASSLGTAGGLNYNEQFF TGTGCCAGCAGCTTAGGTACAGCGGGGGGCCTTAACTACAATGAGCAGTTCTTC
TRBJ2-6 TRBV6-1 NA NA CASSVRVSGANVLTF TGTGCCAGCAGTGTCCGGGTCTCTGGGGCCAACGTCCTGACTTTC
TRBJ1-6 TRBV4-3 once NA CASSQDAGAWTPLHF TGCGCCAGCAGCCAAGATGCGGGGGCATGGACACCCCTCCACTTT
TRBJ1-1 TRBV14 NA NA CASSVGAGTEAFF TGTGCCAGCAGCGTGGGAGCGGGAACTGAAGCTTTCTTT
TRBJ2-7 TRBV27 NA NA CASSSQGGHEQYF TGTGCCAGCAGTTCACAGGGGGGGCACGAGCAGTACTTC
TRBJ1-1 TRBV10-2 NA NA CASSDSGNRATEAFF TGCGCCAGCAGTGATTCAGGGAACAGGGCTACTGAAGCTTTCTTT
TRBJ1-4 TRBV19 NA TRBD1 CASSTGQGEKLFF TGTGCCAGTAGTACTGGACAGGGGGAAAAACTGTTTTTT
TRBJ1-6 TRBV9 NA NA CASSGLTDNSPLHF TGTGCCAGCAGCGGCCTCACAGATAATTCACCCCTCCACTTT
TRBJ2-7 TRBV27 NA NA CASSLNGPRNEQYF TGTGCCAGCAGTTTAAATGGCCCGAGGAACGAGCAGTACTTC
TRBJ2-5 TRBV6-5 NA TRBD1 CASNPGQGGETQYF TGTGCCAGCAACCCTGGACAGGGTGGAGAGACCCAGTACTTC
TRBJ2-7 TRBV11-2 NA TRBD1 CASRRPGQGDYEQYF TGTGCCAGCAGGCGACCGGGACAGGGGGACTACGAGCAGTACTTC
TRBJ1-2 TRBV28 NA NA CASSDPFGSWDGYTF TGTGCCAGCAGTGACCCTTTCGGGAGCTGGGATGGCTACACCTTC
TRBJ1-2 TRBV27 NA TRBD1 CASSSTGQGFYGYTF TGTGCCAGCAGTTCGACGGGACAGGGGTTCTATGGCTACACCTTC
TRBJ2-1 TRBV11-1 once NA CASSPAGAGEQFF TGTGCCAGCAGTCCCGCGGGGGCCGGTGAGCAGTTCTTC